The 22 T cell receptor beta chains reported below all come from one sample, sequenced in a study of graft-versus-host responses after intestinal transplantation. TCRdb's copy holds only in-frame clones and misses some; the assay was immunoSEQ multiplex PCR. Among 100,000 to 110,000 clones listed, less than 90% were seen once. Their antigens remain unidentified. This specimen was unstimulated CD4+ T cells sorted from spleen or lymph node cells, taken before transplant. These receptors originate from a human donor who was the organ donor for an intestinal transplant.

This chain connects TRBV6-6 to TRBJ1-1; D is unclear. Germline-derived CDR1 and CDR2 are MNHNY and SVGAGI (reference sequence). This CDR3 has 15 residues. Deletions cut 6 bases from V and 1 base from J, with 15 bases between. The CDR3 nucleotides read TGTGCCAGCAGAAAATCCCCCGGGGAGAACACTGAAGCTTTCTTT. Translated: CASRKSPGENTEAFF.

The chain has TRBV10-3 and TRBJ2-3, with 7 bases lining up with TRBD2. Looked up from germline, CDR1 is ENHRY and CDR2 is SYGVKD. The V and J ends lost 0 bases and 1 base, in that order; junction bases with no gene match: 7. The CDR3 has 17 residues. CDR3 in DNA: TGTGCCATCAGTGAGTCGCTCGGGGACTACCGCACAGATACGCAGTATTTT. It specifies CAISESLGDYRTDTQYF.

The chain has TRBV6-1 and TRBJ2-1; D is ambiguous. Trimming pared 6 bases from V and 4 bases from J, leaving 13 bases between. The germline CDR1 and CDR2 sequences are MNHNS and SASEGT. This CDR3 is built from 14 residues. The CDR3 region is CASSPARRYNEQFF. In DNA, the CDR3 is TGTGCCAGCAGCCCCGCCCGCCGGTACAATGAGCAGTTCTTC.

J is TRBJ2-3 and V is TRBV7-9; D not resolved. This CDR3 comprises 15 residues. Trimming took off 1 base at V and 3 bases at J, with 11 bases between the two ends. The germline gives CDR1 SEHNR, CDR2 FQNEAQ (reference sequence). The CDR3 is CASSLEGSGTDTQYF. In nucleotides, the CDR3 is TGTGCCAGCAGCTTAGAAGGGTCTGGAACAGATACGCAGTATTTT.

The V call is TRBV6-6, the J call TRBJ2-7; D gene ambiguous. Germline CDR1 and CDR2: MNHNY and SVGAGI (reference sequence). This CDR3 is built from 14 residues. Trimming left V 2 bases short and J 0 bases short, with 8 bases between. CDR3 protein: CASSYEWGSYEQYF. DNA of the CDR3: TGTGCCAGCAGTTACGAGTGGGGCTCCTACGAGCAGTACTTC.

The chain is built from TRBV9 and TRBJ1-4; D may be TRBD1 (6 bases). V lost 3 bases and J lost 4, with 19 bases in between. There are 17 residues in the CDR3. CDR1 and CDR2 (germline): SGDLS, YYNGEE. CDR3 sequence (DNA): TGTGCCAGCAGCGCCGGGGGCTCCCAACTAATTAATGAAAAACTGTTTTTT. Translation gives CASSAGGSQLINEKLFF. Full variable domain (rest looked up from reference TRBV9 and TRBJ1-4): DSGVTQTPKHLITATGQRVTLRCSPRSGDLSVYWYQQSLDQGLQFLIQYYNGEERAKGNILERFSAQQFPDLHSELNLSSLELGDSALYFCASSAGGSQLINEKLFFGSGTQLSVL.

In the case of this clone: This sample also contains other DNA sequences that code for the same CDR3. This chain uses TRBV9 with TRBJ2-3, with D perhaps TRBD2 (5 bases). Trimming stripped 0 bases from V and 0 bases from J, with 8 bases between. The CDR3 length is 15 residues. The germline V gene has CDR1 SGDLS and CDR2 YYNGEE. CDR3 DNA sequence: TGTGCCAGCAGCGTAGACCCGGGAAGCACAGATACGCAGTATTTT. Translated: CASSVDPGSTDTQYF.

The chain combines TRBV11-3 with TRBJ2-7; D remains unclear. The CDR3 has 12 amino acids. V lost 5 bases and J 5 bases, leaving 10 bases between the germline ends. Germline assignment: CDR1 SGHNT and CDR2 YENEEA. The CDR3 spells CASSLGDHEQYF. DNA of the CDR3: TGTGCCAGCAGCCTTGGAGATCACGAGCAGTACTTC.

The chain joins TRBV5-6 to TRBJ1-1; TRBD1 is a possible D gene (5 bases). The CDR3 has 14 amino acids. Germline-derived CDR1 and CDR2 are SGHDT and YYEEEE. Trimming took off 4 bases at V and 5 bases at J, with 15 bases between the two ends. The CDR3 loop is CASSLPAGVTEAFF. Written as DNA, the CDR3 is TGTGCCAGCAGCCTGCCGGCGGGGGTAACTGAAGCTTTCTTT.

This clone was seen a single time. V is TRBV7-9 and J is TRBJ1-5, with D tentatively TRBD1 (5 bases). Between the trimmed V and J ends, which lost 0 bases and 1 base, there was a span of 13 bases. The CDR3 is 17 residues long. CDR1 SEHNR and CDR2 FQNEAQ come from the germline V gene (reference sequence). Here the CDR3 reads CASSLAESRESNQPQHF. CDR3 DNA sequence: TGTGCCAGCAGCTTAGCAGAAAGCAGGGAGAGCAATCAGCCCCAGCATTTT.

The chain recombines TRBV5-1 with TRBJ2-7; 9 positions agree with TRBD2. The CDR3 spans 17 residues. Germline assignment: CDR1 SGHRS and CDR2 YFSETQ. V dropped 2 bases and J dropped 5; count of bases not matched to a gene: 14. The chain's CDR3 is CASSLSGGSSGVNEQYF. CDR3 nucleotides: TGCGCCAGCAGCTTATCTGGAGGGTCTAGCGGGGTGAACGAGCAGTACTTC.

The CDR3 spells CASSVAGGPADTQYF. The CDR3 DNA sequence: TGTGCCAGCAGCGTAGCGGGGGGGCCGGCAGATACGCAGTATTTT. The V gene is TRBV5-4, the J gene TRBJ2-3; 11 nucleotides agree with TRBD2. This CDR3 is built from 15 residues. Germline V gives CDR1 SGHNT, CDR2 YYREEE (reference sequence). V dropped 4 bases and J dropped 4; count of bases not matched to a gene: 5.

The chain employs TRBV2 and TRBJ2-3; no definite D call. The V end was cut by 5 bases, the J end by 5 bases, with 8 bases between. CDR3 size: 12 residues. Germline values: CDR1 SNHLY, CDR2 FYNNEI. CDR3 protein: CASSSQRDTQYF. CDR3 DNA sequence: TGTGCCAGCAGTTCACAGCGAGATACGCAGTATTTT. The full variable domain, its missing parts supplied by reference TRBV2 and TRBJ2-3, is EPEVTQTPSHQVTQMGQEVILRCVPISNHLYFYWYRQILGQKVEFLVSFYNNEISEKSEIFDDQFSVERPDGSNFTLKIRSTKLEDSAMYFCASSSQRDTQYFGPGTRLTVL.

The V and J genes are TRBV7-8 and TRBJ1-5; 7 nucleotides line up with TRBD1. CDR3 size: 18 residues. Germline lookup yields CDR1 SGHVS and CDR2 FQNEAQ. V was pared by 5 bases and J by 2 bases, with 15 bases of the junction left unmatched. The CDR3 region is CASSQLDRRALGNQPQHF. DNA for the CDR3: TGTGCCAGCAGCCAACTGGACAGGAGAGCCTTGGGCAATCAGCCCCAGCATTTT.

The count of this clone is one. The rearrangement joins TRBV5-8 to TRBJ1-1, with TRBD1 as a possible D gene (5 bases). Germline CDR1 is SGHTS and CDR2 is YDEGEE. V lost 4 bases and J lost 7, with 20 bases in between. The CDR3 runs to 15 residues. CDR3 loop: CASSKGRDRSIEAFF. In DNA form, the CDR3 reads TGTGCCAGCAGCAAAGGGAGGGACCGTTCTATTGAAGCTTTCTTT.

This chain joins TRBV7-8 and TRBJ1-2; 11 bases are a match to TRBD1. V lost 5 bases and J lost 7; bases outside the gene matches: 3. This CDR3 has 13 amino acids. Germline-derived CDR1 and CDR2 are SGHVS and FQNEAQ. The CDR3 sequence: CASSPDRGPGYTF. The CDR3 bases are TGTGCCAGCAGCCCGGACAGGGGGCCTGGCTACACCTTC.

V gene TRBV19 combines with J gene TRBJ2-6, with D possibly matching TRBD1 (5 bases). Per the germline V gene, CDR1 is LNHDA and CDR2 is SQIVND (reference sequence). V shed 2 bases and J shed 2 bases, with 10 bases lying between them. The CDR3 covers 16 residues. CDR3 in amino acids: CASSIRQGTGANVLTF. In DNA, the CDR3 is TGTGCCAGTAGTATAAGGCAGGGCACTGGGGCCAACGTCCTGACTTTC.

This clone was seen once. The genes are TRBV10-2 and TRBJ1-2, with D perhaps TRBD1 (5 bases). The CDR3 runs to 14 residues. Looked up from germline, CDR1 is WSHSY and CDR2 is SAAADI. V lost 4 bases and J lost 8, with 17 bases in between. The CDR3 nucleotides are TGCGCCAGCAGTGGGGGGACGGCGTTGGGCGGCTACACCTTC. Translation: CASSGGTALGGYTF.

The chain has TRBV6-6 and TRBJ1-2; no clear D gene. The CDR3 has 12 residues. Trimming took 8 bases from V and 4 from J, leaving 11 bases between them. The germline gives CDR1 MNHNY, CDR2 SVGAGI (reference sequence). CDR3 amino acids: CASRARTYGYTF. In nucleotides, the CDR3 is TGTGCCAGCCGGGCCAGAACCTATGGCTACACCTTC.

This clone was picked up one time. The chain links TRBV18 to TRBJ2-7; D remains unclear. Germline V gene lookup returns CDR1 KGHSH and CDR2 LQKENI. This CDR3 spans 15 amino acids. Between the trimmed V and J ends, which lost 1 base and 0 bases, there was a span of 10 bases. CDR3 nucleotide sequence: TGTGCCAGCTCACCACGCTCCGTGATCTCCTACGAGCAGTACTTC. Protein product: CASSPRSVISYEQYF.

The CDR3 nucleotides are TGCGCCAGCAGCTTGGCCGGGGGGCGGGCGAACACTGAAGCTTTCTTT. This sequence encodes CASSLAGGRANTEAFF. This rearrangement joins TRBV5-1 to TRBJ1-1; TRBD1 is a possible D gene (6 bases). Deletions cut 0 bases from V and 1 base from J, with 13 bases between. Germline lookup yields CDR1 SGHRS and CDR2 YFSETQ. This CDR3 has 16 amino acids.

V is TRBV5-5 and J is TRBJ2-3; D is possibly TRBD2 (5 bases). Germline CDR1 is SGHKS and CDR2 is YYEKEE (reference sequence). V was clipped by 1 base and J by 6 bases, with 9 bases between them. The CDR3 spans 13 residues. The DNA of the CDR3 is TGTGCCAGCAGCTTGTTCGGGGAGGATACGCAGTATTTT. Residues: CASSLFGEDTQYF.